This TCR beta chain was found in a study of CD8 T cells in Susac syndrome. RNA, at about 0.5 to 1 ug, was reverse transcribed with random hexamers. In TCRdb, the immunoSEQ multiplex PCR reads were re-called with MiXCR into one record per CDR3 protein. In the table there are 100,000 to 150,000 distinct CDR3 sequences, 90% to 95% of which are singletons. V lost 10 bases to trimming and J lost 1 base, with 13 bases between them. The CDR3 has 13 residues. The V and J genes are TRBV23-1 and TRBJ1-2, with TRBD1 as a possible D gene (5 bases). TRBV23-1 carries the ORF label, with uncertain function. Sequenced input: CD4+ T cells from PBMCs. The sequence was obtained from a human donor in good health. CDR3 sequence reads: CANNRSHNYGYTF. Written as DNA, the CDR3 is TGCGCCAACAACAGGTCGCATAACTATGGCTACACCTTC.